This TCR beta chain is from a study of blood T cell repertoires in COVID-19. The wider study: Collection of acute and convalescent COVID-19 samples took place in the United States, Italy and Spain. Sources were T cells, B-cell-depleted T cells, or PBMCs; the material itself was cDNA or gDNA.

CDR1 and CDR2 (germline): KGHSH, LQKENI. This CDR3 is 15 amino acids long. Germline trimming cut 3 bases from V and 7 bases from J; bases unmatched to any gene: 7. Original methodology: It was from reference gene primer amplification that nucleated cell counts were estimated. Generated by immunoSEQ multiplex PCR, the TCRdb table keeps only in-frame clones and is missing some. Clone size and V and J calls were adopted from that table, with D and trimming inferred from the DNA. The sample lists 35,000 to 50,000 clones; 69% were seen once. Sequenced input: peripheral blood. The chain has TRBV18 and TRBJ2-1, with 9 bases aligning to TRBD2. This receptor was obtained from a man of 80 years or more with acute or convalescent COVID-19. The CDR3 spells CASSPLAGRVNEQFF. The CDR3 region has the DNA TGTGCCAGCTCACCGCTAGCGGGGCGCGTGAATGAGCAGTTCTTC.